This T cell receptor beta chain was found in a study of T cell responses to AZD1222 COVID-19 vaccine. Trimming took 2 bases from V and 2 from J, leaving 11 bases between them. This CDR3 contains 15 residues. Germline V gives CDR1 ENHRY, CDR2 SYGVKD. This table comes from immunoSEQ multiplex PCR, and its TCRdb copy is limited to in-frame clones, with some not included. The table lists about 120,000 clones, over 75% of them singletons. This chain connects TRBV10-3 to TRBJ2-3; no firm D call. Sequencing was performed on peripheral blood, taken on day 0 of AZD1222 vaccination. The clonotype was recovered from an adult in good health. This CDR3 reads CAISEELTSTDTQYF. CDR3 nucleotide sequence: TGTGCCATCAGTGAGGAACTGACCTCCACAGATACGCAGTATTTT.